One sample yielded the 21 T cell receptor beta chains listed below, sequenced in a study of cytomegalovirus exposure and HLA in healthy donors. PCR used 60 Vbeta primers and 13 Jbeta primers. Clones were sequenced by immunoSEQ multiplex PCR, and TCRdb holds only the in-frame ones, with some missing. The sample consists of about 130,000 clones, approximately 75% of them appearing once. Sequencing was performed on PBMCs. The receptors here all came from a man aged 50 to 59 in good health and CMV-seropositive.

There are a few counts of this clone. The rearrangement links TRBV25-1 to TRBJ2-2; maybe TRBD1 (7 bases). Germline CDR1 is MGHDK and CDR2 is SYGVNS. With 6 bases removed from V and 1 base from J, the gap between germline ends came to 9 bases. This CDR3 comprises 14 residues. The CDR3 nucleotides read TGTGCCAGCAGGCAGGGGGGGAACACCGGGGAGCTGTTTTTT. It translates to CASRQGGNTGELFF.

The chain is built from TRBV6-5 and TRBJ2-5, with 9 bases matching TRBD2. The better agreement between TRBJ2-7 and the DNA end casts doubt on the J call. This CDR3 is 14 amino acids long. In germline, CDR1 is MNHEY, CDR2 SVGAGI. The CDR3 sequence is CASTPAGGLDEQYF. In DNA form, the CDR3 reads TGTGCCAGCACCCCAGCGGGAGGTCTGGACGAGCAGTACTTC.

This clone was detected only a few times. This chain connects TRBV4-1 to TRBJ1-5; D remains unclear. The CDR3 runs to 16 residues. Germline CDR1 MGHRA, CDR2 YSYEKL. V was pared by 6 bases and J by 2 bases, with 17 bases between. CDR3 nucleotide sequence: TGCGCCAGCAGTCGGGATATATTAGCGGGCAATCAGCCCCAGCATTTT. Amino acids: CASSRDILAGNQPQHF.

This clone was counted between two and nine times. The CDR3 nucleotides read TGTGCCAGCAGCAACTCGGACAGGGGTGAGACCCAGTACTTC. Amino acid sequence: CASSNSDRGETQYF. V and J are TRBV11-2 and TRBJ2-5, with 9 bases lining up with TRBD1. Trimming cost V 5 bases and J 5 bases; bases outside gene matches: 6. The CDR3 has 14 amino acids. CDR1 is SGHAT and CDR2 is FQNNGV in the germline V gene.

The chain joins TRBV9 to TRBJ2-7; D not resolved. Germline values: CDR1 SGDLS, CDR2 YYNGEE. The CDR3 is made up of 14 amino acids. Deletions cut 4 bases from V and 6 bases from J, with 17 bases between. CDR3 sequence: CASSSPGSPGEQYF. The CDR3 nucleotides read TGTGCCAGCAGCTCGCCTGGCTCCCCAGGCGAGCAGTACTTC.

V gene TRBV18 combines with J gene TRBJ1-2, with D possibly TRBD1 on 6 matching bases. CDR3 length: 17 amino acids. Trimming removed 6 bases at V and 6 bases at J, with 26 bases between. Germline V CDR1 and CDR2: KGHSH, LQKENI. The CDR3 DNA sequence: TGTGCCAGCTCGTATCTCGGGACACCACAATTCGGGAATGGCTACACCTTC. Its protein product is CASSYLGTPQFGNGYTF.

In the case of this clone: Germline and junction disagree at one end, which may indicate a read error. CDR3 nucleotide sequence: TGCGCCAGCAGCCAAGAGTCGGGAGGCACTGAAGCTTTCTTT. Its translation: CASSQESGGTEAFF. V usage is TRBV5-5 and J usage is TRBJ1-1; D ambiguous. Germline V CDR1 and CDR2: SGHKS, YYEKEE (reference sequence). CDR3 length: 14 amino acids.

The chain couples TRBV2 to TRBJ1-4; 10 bases are shared with TRBD1. The CDR3 spans 13 residues. With 8 bases clipped from V and 8 bases from J, the junction kept 5 bases outside the gene matches. In germline, CDR1 is SNHLY, CDR2 FYNNEI. CDR3 loop: CASVGQGTEKLFF. For the CDR3, the DNA is TGTGCCAGCGTGGGACAGGGGACCGAAAAACTGTTTTTT.

This clone appeared a few times. The chain has TRBV6-1 and TRBJ2-3; 8 bases map to TRBD1. The CDR3 has 14 residues. V shed 7 bases, J shed 2 bases, and the junction held 5 bases outside the gene matches. Germline V gene sequence: CDR1 MNHNS, CDR2 SASEGT. The CDR3 sequence: CASTETGDTDTQYF. CDR3 nucleotides: TGTGCCAGCACCGAGACAGGGGACACAGATACGCAGTATTTT.

The chain recombines TRBV6-1 with TRBJ2-1; 7 bases line up with TRBD2. The J segment lost 6 bases and the V segment lost 0 bases, leaving 11 bases of the junction unmatched. The CDR3 is 17 amino acids. The germline CDR1 and CDR2 sequences are MNHNS and SASEGT. The CDR3 coding sequence is TGTGCCAGCAGTGAAGCCTCGGCTAGCGGCCCGATCAATGAGCAGTTCTTC. Amino acid sequence: CASSEASASGPINEQFF.

The V call is TRBV7-2, the J call TRBJ1-2; D remains ambiguous. The CDR3 length is 15 residues. CDR1 is SGHTA, CDR2 FQGNSA, per germline. V lost 2 bases to trimming and J lost 4 bases, with 14 bases between them. The CDR3 loop reads CASSLFVPGSYGYTF. CDR3 nucleotide sequence: TGTGCCAGCAGCTTATTCGTCCCAGGAAGCTATGGCTACACCTTC.

The genes are TRBV2 and TRBJ2-3, with a tentative D call TRBD2 (6 bases). Looked up from germline, CDR1 is SNHLY and CDR2 is FYNNEI. Trimming took 7 bases from V and 4 from J, leaving 9 bases between them. The CDR3 covers 12 residues. CDR3 residues: CASTGGADTQYF. CDR3 coding DNA: TGTGCCAGCACCGGAGGGGCAGATACGCAGTATTTT.

This clone has only one observation. The chain employs TRBV6-1 and TRBJ1-2; 8 nucleotides match TRBD1. The junction had 5 bases not matched to a gene; V was cut back by 5 bases and J by 0 bases. Germline V gene sequence: CDR1 MNHNS, CDR2 SASEGT. CDR3 length: 15 amino acids. The CDR3 region has the DNA TGTGCCAGCAGTTGGTCGACAGGGGCTAACTATGGCTACACCTTC. It codes for CASSWSTGANYGYTF.

The chain combines TRBV6-5 with TRBJ1-2; 7 nucleotides agree with TRBD1. With 0 bases clipped from V and 8 bases from J, the junction kept 3 bases outside the gene matches. Germline-derived CDR1 and CDR2 are MNHEY and SVGAGI. The CDR3 is made up of 13 amino acids. The CDR3, as DNA: TGTGCCAGCAGTTACTCAGGGACAGACGGCTACACCTTC. As protein: CASSYSGTDGYTF.

The V call is TRBV7-2, the J call TRBJ2-1, with D uncertain. V gave up 5 bases and J gave up 10 bases, with 9 bases separating them. Germline loops: CDR1 SGHTA, CDR2 FQGNSA. CDR3 length: 11 amino acids. This chain's CDR3 is CASSPQWEQFF. The CDR3 bases are TGTGCCAGCAGCCCTCAGTGGGAGCAGTTCTTC.

This clone came up a few times. The genes are TRBV2 and TRBJ1-1; D call uncertain. V was clipped by 8 bases and J by 1 base, with 17 bases between them. CDR1 SNHLY and CDR2 FYNNEI come from the germline V gene. The CDR3 spans 15 residues. CDR3 DNA sequence: TGTGCCAGCTCTGTAATCCCCGGCGGGAACACTGAAGCTTTCTTT. As protein: CASSVIPGGNTEAFF.

The V and J genes are TRBV11-2 and TRBJ2-2, with 7 bases matching TRBD1. Germline-derived CDR1 and CDR2 are SGHAT and FQNNGV. Germline trimming cut 3 bases from V and 8 bases from J; bases unmatched to any gene: 12. CDR3 size: 16 residues. In DNA form, the CDR3 reads TGTGCCAGCAGCTTTCTCCAGGGGGTGGTAGCGGGGGAGCTGTTTTTT. It yields the protein CASSFLQGVVAGELFF.

The chain carries TRBV7-2 and TRBJ1-1; 9 positions agree with TRBD1. Germline CDR1 is SGHTA and CDR2 is FQGNSA. The CDR3 covers 13 residues. J was trimmed by 5 bases and V by 7 bases; bases with no gene match: 5. The CDR3: CASKNRGLTEAFF. The CDR3 coding sequence is TGTGCCAGCAAGAACAGGGGGCTTACTGAAGCTTTCTTT.

The chain recombines TRBV6-5 with TRBJ2-3, with 8 nucleotides matching TRBD1. The CDR3 totals 15 residues. With 6 bases clipped from V and 0 bases from J, the junction kept 5 bases outside the gene matches. Per germline, CDR1 MNHEY and CDR2 SVGAGI. The CDR3 DNA sequence: TGTGCCAGCAGGCCCGGACAGGGAAGCACAGATACGCAGTATTTT. The encoded protein is CASRPGQGSTDTQYF.

The genes are TRBV2 and TRBJ1-1; possible D gene TRBD1, 5 bases. The CDR3 runs to 14 residues. Germline V gene lookup returns CDR1 SNHLY and CDR2 FYNNEI. Deletions cut 7 bases from V and 1 base from J, with 13 bases between. The chain's CDR3 is CASTQQDGNTEAFF. The CDR3 nucleotides are TGTGCCAGCACCCAACAGGACGGGAACACTGAAGCTTTCTTT.

The V gene is TRBV6-5, the J gene TRBJ2-1, with 8 bases fitting TRBD2. V dropped 7 bases and J dropped 9; count of bases not matched to a gene: 8. Germline CDR1 reads MNHEY; CDR2 reads SVGAGI. The CDR3 runs 13 residues. CDR3 protein: CASITPRGGEQFF. DNA of the CDR3: TGTGCCAGCATTACACCCCGGGGGGGTGAGCAGTTCTTC.